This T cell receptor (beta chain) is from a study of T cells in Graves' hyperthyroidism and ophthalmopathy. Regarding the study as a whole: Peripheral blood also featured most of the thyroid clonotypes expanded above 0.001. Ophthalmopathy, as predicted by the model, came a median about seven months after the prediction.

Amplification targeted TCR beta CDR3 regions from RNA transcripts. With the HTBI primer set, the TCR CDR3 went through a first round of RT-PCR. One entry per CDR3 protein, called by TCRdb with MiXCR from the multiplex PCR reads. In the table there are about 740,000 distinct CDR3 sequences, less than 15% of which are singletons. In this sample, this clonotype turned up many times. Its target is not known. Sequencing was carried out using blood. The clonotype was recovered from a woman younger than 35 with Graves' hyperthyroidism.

CDR3: CSAPTGQETQYF. The CDR3 nucleotides are TGCAGTGCCCCGACAGGACAAGAGACCCAGTACTTC. The rearrangement links TRBV20-1 to TRBJ2-5; possibly TRBD1 for D (6 bases). Germline lookup yields CDR1 DFQATT and CDR2 SNEGSKA (reference sequence). The V and J ends lost 6 bases and 2 bases respectively, with 10 bases between them. The CDR3 spans 12 residues.